This T cell receptor (beta chain) was identified during a study of T cell responses to AZD1222 COVID-19 vaccine. The data were produced by immunoSEQ multiplex PCR, yet TCRdb's version contains in-frame clones alone and is incomplete. Among nearly 110,000 clones listed, 90% to 95% were seen once. This clone was recorded once. Its antigen is not identified. CDR1 is MNHEY and CDR2 is SVGAGI in the germline V gene. Trimming shortened V by 6 bases and J by 0 bases, and 9 bases separated the two germline ends. The CDR3 covers 14 residues. Regarding the study as a whole: Two AZD1222 administrations were followed by greater Spike-specific TCR breadth and depth. White British people made up most donors, females outnumbered males, and clonal diversity was possibly underestimated.

This TCR was sampled from an adult who received the AZD1222 COVID-19 vaccine. The chain recombines TRBV6-5 with TRBJ2-1; D is ambiguous. The source material was peripheral blood, sampled 28 days after the second AZD1222 dose. The CDR3 protein is CASRLTSSYNEQFF. As DNA, the CDR3 is TGTGCCAGCAGGCTGACATCCTCCTACAATGAGCAGTTCTTC.